A single sample is the source of the 19 T cell receptor beta chains below, sequenced in a study of cytomegalovirus exposure and HLA in healthy donors. The PCR had 60 Vbeta and 13 Jbeta primers. TCRdb keeps only in-frame clones here, not all; method: immunoSEQ multiplex PCR. The sample yields about 93,000 clones, just under 80% seen once. Sequencing used PBMCs. The source is a man under 40 in good health and CMV-seronegative.

Only one count was recorded for this clone. This sequence joins TRBV4-3 and TRBJ2-1; D may be TRBD2 (5 bases). Trimming pared 4 bases from V and 6 bases from J, leaving 13 bases between. CDR1 and CDR2 (germline): LGHNA, YSLEER. The CDR3 spans 14 residues. CDR3 amino acids: CASSRAGGFNEQFF. CDR3 coding DNA: TGCGCCAGCAGCCGGGCGGGCGGATTCAATGAGCAGTTCTTC.

This clone appeared a few times. V and J are TRBV9 and TRBJ1-6; TRBD1 agrees at 7 bases. The CDR3 has 15 amino acids. V dropped 0 bases and J dropped 9; count of bases not matched to a gene: 6. The germline gives CDR1 SGDLS, CDR2 YYNGEE. For the CDR3, the DNA is TGTGCCAGCAGCGTAGCCCCAGGGGGACCTTCACCCCTCCACTTT. It specifies CASSVAPGGPSPLHF.

V usage is TRBV20-1 and J usage is TRBJ2-7; D gene ambiguous. Germline values: CDR1 DFQATT, CDR2 SNEGSKA (reference sequence). This CDR3 has 11 amino acids. Trimming cost V 3 bases and J 5 bases, with 8 bases left between them. CDR3 in amino acids: CSASRADEQYF. The CDR3 bases are TGCAGTGCTAGTCGCGCGGACGAGCAGTACTTC.

The table lists this clone with a count of one. The J gene is TRBJ2-5, the V gene TRBV30; TRBD1 is a possible D gene (5 bases). Per germline, CDR1 GTSNPN and CDR2 SVGIG (reference sequence). Trimming cost V 4 bases and J 2 bases, with 11 bases left between them. This CDR3 has 13 residues. The CDR3 region is CAWILDRQETQYF. Written as DNA, the CDR3 is TGTGCCTGGATTCTTGACAGACAAGAGACCCAGTACTTC.

The chain couples TRBV30 to TRBJ1-5, with D possibly TRBD1 on 6 matching bases. The ends were cut back, 0 bases at V and 3 bases at J, with 9 bases in the middle. This CDR3 is built from 14 residues. The V gene's germline CDR1 is GTSNPN and CDR2 SVGIG (reference sequence). CDR3 sequence: CAWSVGQINQPQHF. The DNA for the CDR3 is TGTGCCTGGAGTGTAGGACAGATCAATCAGCCCCAGCATTTT.

The CDR3 region has the DNA TGTGCCAGCAGCGGGGGACAGGGGATCCACGAGCAGTACTTC. Protein: CASSGGQGIHEQYF. This chain connects TRBV7-8 to TRBJ2-7, with 10 bases identical to TRBD1. After removal of 5 bases from V and 5 bases from J, the junction contained 6 bases not matched to a gene. The CDR3 has 14 amino acids. Germline CDR1 SGHVS, CDR2 FQNEAQ.

This chain connects TRBV5-4 to TRBJ2-5, with TRBD1 matching over 8 bases. V lost 3 bases and J lost 5; bases outside the gene matches: 9. CDR3 length: 15 amino acids. The V gene's germline CDR1 is SGHNT and CDR2 YYREEE (reference sequence). CDR3 nucleotide sequence: TGTGCCAGCAGCTCTACCGACAGGGGACGGGAGACCCAGTACTTC. Translated: CASSSTDRGRETQYF.

The chain employs TRBV19 and TRBJ1-5; 8 bases are shared with TRBD1. This CDR3 contains 14 residues. V was clipped by 8 bases and J by 2 bases; unmatched bases: 5. Looked up from germline, CDR1 is LNHDA and CDR2 is SQIVND (reference sequence). The CDR3 DNA is TGTGCCAGTGCAGGGGGCGCGGGCAATCAGCCCCAGCATTTT. This sequence encodes CASAGGAGNQPQHF.

This chain uses TRBV2 with TRBJ2-7, with TRBD1 matching over 7 bases. V dropped 2 bases and J dropped 6; count of bases not matched to a gene: 13. CDR1 is SNHLY and CDR2 is FYNNEI in the germline V gene. CDR3 length: 16 amino acids. DNA for the CDR3: TGTGCCAGCAGTGAACAGGGGGTATTTCTAGTTCGCGAGCAGTACTTC. This translates into CASSEQGVFLVREQYF.

The chain recombines TRBV6-6 with TRBJ2-7, with a tentative D call TRBD1 (5 bases). Germline V gene lookup returns CDR1 MNHNY and CDR2 SVGAGI (reference sequence). The CDR3 is made up of 12 amino acids. V lost 5 bases and J lost 9, with 14 bases in between. This CDR3 is CASSQRQWTQYF. CDR3 coding DNA: TGTGCCAGCAGTCAAAGACAGTGGACGCAGTACTTC.

The chain has TRBV16 and TRBJ2-4; no clear D gene. CDR1 and CDR2 (germline): KGHSY, FQNENV. V was pared by 3 bases and J by 8 bases, with 11 bases between. This CDR3 has 13 amino acids. The CDR3 nucleotides read TGTGCCAGCAGCCATCGACCTGCGGACATTCAGTACTTC. Encoded protein: CASSHRPADIQYF.

The chain joins TRBV5-1 to TRBJ2-6; the match to TRBD1 covers 8 bases. Unmatched junction bases numbered 4, after V lost 1 base and J lost 4 bases. Germline-derived CDR1 and CDR2 are SGHRS and YFSETQ. This CDR3 comprises 16 residues. CDR3 coding DNA: TGCGCCAGCAGCTTGCAGGGGGCGTCGGGGGCCAACGTCCTGACTTTC. Protein sequence: CASSLQGASGANVLTF.

The chain has TRBV30 and TRBJ2-7; the match to TRBD1 covers 8 bases. V was pared by 3 bases and J by 5 bases, with 3 bases of the junction left unmatched. This CDR3 has 12 amino acids. The germline V gene encodes CDR1 GTSNPN and CDR2 SVGIG (reference sequence). CDR3 DNA sequence: TGTGCCTGGAGCCAGGACAGGGACGAGCAGTACTTC. The encoded protein is CAWSQDRDEQYF.

The chain recombines TRBV2 with TRBJ1-1; 10 positions match TRBD1. The germline CDR1 and CDR2 sequences are SNHLY and FYNNEI. CDR3 length equals 16 residues. With V trimmed by 4 bases and J by 0 bases, 5 bases remained unmatched. The CDR3 spells CASSGRQGAVNTEAFF. The CDR3 region has the DNA TGTGCCAGCAGTGGGAGACAGGGGGCGGTGAACACTGAAGCTTTCTTT.

The genes are TRBV5-1 and TRBJ2-7, with unresolved D. Germline loops: CDR1 SGHRS, CDR2 YFSETQ. The length of the CDR3 is 12 residues. Trimming stripped 0 bases from V and 6 bases from J, with 7 bases between. The CDR3 nucleotides read TGCGCCAGCAGCTTGGAATTCGGCGAGCAGTACTTC. The encoded protein is CASSLEFGEQYF.

The CDR3 coding sequence is TGTGCCAGCAGCGTAGCTAGTTTTTCCTACAATGAGCAGTTCTTC. Translation gives CASSVASFSYNEQFF. V usage is TRBV9 and J usage is TRBJ2-1, with D unresolved. From germline, CDR1 is SGDLS and CDR2 YYNGEE. The CDR3 is made up of 15 amino acids. V lost 0 bases, J lost 1 base, and 8 bases lay in between.

The chain has TRBV5-1 and TRBJ1-2; 7 bases are a match to TRBD1. The CDR3 spans 12 residues. The V gene end was trimmed by 3 bases and the J gene end by 10 bases; junction bases not matched to a gene: 6. Germline V CDR1 and CDR2: SGHRS, YFSETQ. As DNA, the CDR3 is TGCGCCAGCAGCTCGGGACAGCCGTTCTACACCTTC. It specifies CASSSGQPFYTF.

V is TRBV29-1 and J is TRBJ2-7; no firm D call. The CDR3 is 13 residues long. CDR1 is SQVTM and CDR2 is ANQGSEA in the germline V gene. Trimming removed 0 bases at V and 2 bases at J, with 8 bases between. The CDR3 spells CSVEEGTTYEQYF. The CDR3 nucleotides read TGCAGCGTTGAAGAGGGCACCACCTACGAGCAGTACTTC.

The V gene is TRBV30, the J gene TRBJ1-2; TRBD1 aligns across 7 bases. The germline CDR1 and CDR2 sequences are GTSNPN and SVGIG (reference sequence). V shed 0 bases, J shed 5 bases, and the junction held 9 bases outside the gene matches. This CDR3 region has 15 residues. CDR3 in amino acids: CAWSVRSGGLYGYTF. The CDR3 nucleotides are TGTGCCTGGAGTGTAAGGTCAGGGGGGCTTTATGGCTACACCTTC.